A selection of T cell receptor beta chains follows, all from one sample in a study of blood T cell repertoires in COVID-19. Sequencing was performed with immunoSEQ multiplex PCR; in TCRdb, only in-frame clones are kept and a portion is missing. The sample has about 210,000 clones, 80% to 85% seen once. The sample taken for sequencing was PBMCs or T cells enriched from blood (not recorded which). Receptors originate from a woman in her forties or fifties with acute COVID-19. The CDR3 runs from the conserved cysteine through the conserved F or W. The order of the fields is clone size, J gene, V gene, D gene, CDR3 protein, CDR3 DNA. A D gene is named only where the DNA matches it firmly. Clone size is shown for a subset of rows, as once, few, many or a class of expanded clone.

clone_size: NA
j_call: TRBJ1-1
v_call: TRBV7-9
d_call: NA
cdr3_aa: CASSLTTGYAEAFF
cdr3_nt: TGTGCCAGCAGCTTGACTACAGGGTACGCTGAAGCTTTCTTT

clone_size: NA
j_call: TRBJ1-1
v_call: TRBV29-1
d_call: NA
cdr3_aa: CSVEAPRFVSGNTEAFF
cdr3_nt: TGCAGCGTTGAAGCCCCCCGGTTCGTATCTGGGAACACTGAAGCTTTCTTT

clone_size: once
j_call: TRBJ1-3
v_call: TRBV4-1
d_call: NA
cdr3_aa: CASSQGPGSGNTIYF
cdr3_nt: TGCGCCAGCAGCCAAGGACCGGGTTCTGGAAACACCATATATTTT

clone_size: NA
j_call: TRBJ2-3
v_call: TRBV12-3/TRBV12-4
d_call: NA
cdr3_aa: CASGGRGADTQYF
cdr3_nt: TGTGCCAGCGGGGGGAGAGGGGCAGATACGCAGTATTTT

clone_size: NA
j_call: TRBJ1-5
v_call: TRBV11-2
d_call: NA
cdr3_aa: CASSPVAGGGEGQPQHF
cdr3_nt: TGTGCCAGCAGCCCCGTTGCGGGCGGGGGCGAGGGTCAGCCCCAGCATTTT

clone_size: NA
j_call: TRBJ1-5
v_call: TRBV19
d_call: NA
cdr3_aa: CASSEGLNQPQHF
cdr3_nt: TGTGCCAGTAGTGAGGGCCTTAATCAGCCCCAGCATTTT

clone_size: few
j_call: TRBJ2-1
v_call: TRBV28
d_call: TRBD1
cdr3_aa: CASSVMTGVGQFF
cdr3_nt: TGTGCCAGCAGTGTGATGACAGGGGTCGGGCAGTTCTTC

clone_size: NA
j_call: TRBJ1-2
v_call: TRBV6-2/TRBV6-3
d_call: NA
cdr3_aa: CASSGPSQGTHGYTF
cdr3_nt: TGTGCCAGCAGTGGCCCCAGTCAGGGGACCCATGGCTACACCTTC

clone_size: NA
j_call: TRBJ2-5
v_call: TRBV7-2
d_call: TRBD1
cdr3_aa: CASSWTGGQQETQYF
cdr3_nt: TGTGCCAGCAGCTGGACAGGGGGCCAGCAAGAGACCCAGTACTTC

clone_size: few
j_call: TRBJ1-4
v_call: TRBV19
d_call: TRBD1
cdr3_aa: CASSLRGQGEKLFF
cdr3_nt: TGTGCCAGTAGTCTCCGGGGACAGGGTGAAAAACTGTTTTTT

clone_size: NA
j_call: TRBJ2-7
v_call: TRBV6-2/TRBV6-3
d_call: NA
cdr3_aa: CASSYQGIEQYF
cdr3_nt: TGTGCCAGCAGTTACCAGGGAATCGAGCAGTACTTC

clone_size: NA
j_call: TRBJ2-3
v_call: TRBV19
d_call: NA
cdr3_aa: CASTKTGDSDTQYF
cdr3_nt: TGTGCCAGTACAAAGACCGGGGATTCGGATACGCAGTATTTT

clone_size: NA
j_call: TRBJ1-5
v_call: TRBV5-5
d_call: TRBD1
cdr3_aa: CASSWGQGVNQPQHF
cdr3_nt: TGTGCCAGCAGCTGGGGACAGGGGGTCAATCAGCCCCAGCATTTT

clone_size: few
j_call: TRBJ1-3
v_call: TRBV19
d_call: TRBD1
cdr3_aa: CASTTGVSGNTIYF
cdr3_nt: TGTGCCAGTACCACAGGGGTATCTGGAAACACCATATATTTT

clone_size: NA
j_call: TRBJ1-2
v_call: TRBV28
d_call: NA
cdr3_aa: CASSFSTVPGYTF
cdr3_nt: TGTGCCAGCAGTTTTTCGACAGTCCCTGGCTACACCTTC

clone_size: NA
j_call: TRBJ1-1
v_call: TRBV27
d_call: TRBD1
cdr3_aa: CASSLRTGGTEAFF
cdr3_nt: TGTGCCAGCAGTTTAAGGACAGGGGGGACTGAAGCTTTCTTT

clone_size: NA
j_call: TRBJ2-7
v_call: TRBV3-1/TRBV3-2
d_call: TRBD1
cdr3_aa: CASSQQVQGAGEQYF
cdr3_nt: TGTGCCAGCAGCCAACAAGTTCAGGGGGCGGGGGAGCAGTACTTC

clone_size: few
j_call: TRBJ2-1
v_call: TRBV18
d_call: NA
cdr3_aa: CASSPPGREGGEQFF
cdr3_nt: TGTGCCAGCTCACCACCGGGTCGGGAAGGGGGTGAGCAGTTCTTC

clone_size: NA
j_call: TRBJ2-1
v_call: TRBV4-1
d_call: NA
cdr3_aa: CASSQEPSSYNEQFF
cdr3_nt: TGCGCCAGCAGCCAAGAGCCGAGCTCCTACAATGAGCAGTTCTTC

clone_size: NA
j_call: TRBJ2-7
v_call: TRBV7-8
d_call: TRBD2
cdr3_aa: CASSTRPTSATYEQYF
cdr3_nt: TGTGCCAGCAGCACAAGGCCGACTAGCGCAACCTACGAGCAGTACTTC

clone_size: NA
j_call: TRBJ2-7
v_call: TRBV28
d_call: TRBD2
cdr3_aa: CASSLDGRARYEQYF
cdr3_nt: TGTGCCAGCAGTCTGGACGGGAGGGCCAGATACGAGCAGTACTTC

clone_size: NA
j_call: TRBJ2-3
v_call: TRBV18
d_call: TRBD2
cdr3_aa: CASSLRLASTDTQYF
cdr3_nt: TGTGCCAGCTCACTACGACTAGCTAGCACAGATACGCAGTATTTT

clone_size: NA
j_call: TRBJ1-5
v_call: TRBV18
d_call: NA
cdr3_aa: CASSAGTLGRPQHF
cdr3_nt: TGTGCCAGCTCAGCGGGCACTCTCGGGAGGCCCCAGCATTTT

clone_size: once
j_call: TRBJ1-4
v_call: TRBV28
d_call: NA
cdr3_aa: CASSPQAINEKLFF
cdr3_nt: TGTGCCAGTTCTCCCCAGGCCATTAATGAAAAACTGTTTTTT

clone_size: NA
j_call: TRBJ2-7
v_call: TRBV15
d_call: NA
cdr3_aa: CATSRGTGTNDYEQYF
cdr3_nt: TGTGCCACCAGCAGAGGGACCGGGACAAACGATTACGAGCAGTACTTC

clone_size: NA
j_call: TRBJ2-3
v_call: TRBV24-1
d_call: TRBD2
cdr3_aa: CATSGDYGTDTQYF
cdr3_nt: TGTGCCACCAGTGGGGACTACGGCACAGATACGCAGTATTTT

clone_size: NA
j_call: TRBJ1-2
v_call: TRBV19
d_call: TRBD1
cdr3_aa: CASSSGGAGANYGYTF
cdr3_nt: TGTGCCAGTAGTTCAGGGGGCGCCGGGGCTAACTATGGCTACACCTTC

clone_size: NA
j_call: TRBJ2-5
v_call: TRBV18
d_call: TRBD1
cdr3_aa: CASSGGQVETQYF
cdr3_nt: TGTGCCAGCTCTGGGGGACAGGTGGAGACCCAGTACTTC

clone_size: NA
j_call: TRBJ1-2
v_call: TRBV3-1/TRBV3-2
d_call: TRBD1
cdr3_aa: CASSRTGGYSGYTF
cdr3_nt: TGTGCCAGCAGCCGGACAGGGGGCTATAGTGGCTACACCTTC

clone_size: once
j_call: TRBJ1-1
v_call: TRBV7-2
d_call: TRBD1
cdr3_aa: CASSHWTGVLNTEAFF
cdr3_nt: TGTGCCAGCAGCCACTGGACAGGGGTCCTTAACACTGAAGCTTTCTTT

clone_size: NA
j_call: TRBJ1-6
v_call: TRBV6-5
d_call: NA
cdr3_aa: CASSSDGGNSPLHF
cdr3_nt: TGTGCCAGCAGTTCGGACGGAGGGAACTCACCCCTCCACTTT

clone_size: NA
j_call: TRBJ2-7
v_call: TRBV6-1
d_call: TRBD2
cdr3_aa: CASSEMSSGIAYEQYF
cdr3_nt: TGTGCCAGCAGTGAAATGTCTAGCGGGATCGCCTACGAGCAGTACTTC

clone_size: NA
j_call: TRBJ1-5
v_call: TRBV6-5
d_call: NA
cdr3_aa: CASSYSRNQPQHF
cdr3_nt: TGTGCCAGCAGTTATTCTCGCAATCAGCCCCAGCATTTT

clone_size: NA
j_call: TRBJ2-7
v_call: TRBV15
d_call: TRBD2
cdr3_aa: CATSRDIAGGYYEQYF
cdr3_nt: TGTGCCACCAGCAGAGATATAGCGGGAGGATACTACGAGCAGTACTTC

clone_size: once
j_call: TRBJ2-7
v_call: TRBV29-1
d_call: TRBD2
cdr3_aa: CSVGTSLSYEQYF
cdr3_nt: TGCAGCGTTGGGACTAGTCTATCCTACGAGCAGTACTTC

clone_size: NA
j_call: TRBJ2-1
v_call: TRBV11-3
d_call: TRBD2
cdr3_aa: CASSPPSGGEQFF
cdr3_nt: TGTGCCAGCAGCCCACCCAGCGGGGGGGAACAGTTCTTC

clone_size: few
j_call: TRBJ2-7
v_call: TRBV6-6
d_call: TRBD1
cdr3_aa: CASSQTPDRDEYYEQYF
cdr3_nt: TGTGCCAGCAGTCAGACTCCGGACAGGGACGAGTACTACGAGCAGTACTTC

clone_size: few
j_call: TRBJ2-3
v_call: TRBV5-4
d_call: TRBD2
cdr3_aa: CASSQAGTISTDTQYF
cdr3_nt: TGTGCCAGCAGCCAAGCCGGGACTATAAGCACAGATACGCAGTATTTT

clone_size: few
j_call: TRBJ1-1
v_call: TRBV19
d_call: NA
cdr3_aa: CASSIPLRANTEAFF
cdr3_nt: TGTGCCAGTAGTATCCCATTGCGCGCGAACACTGAAGCTTTCTTT

clone_size: NA
j_call: TRBJ1-5
v_call: TRBV18
d_call: NA
cdr3_aa: CASSGLGHDNQPQHF
cdr3_nt: TGTGCCAGCTCAGGTCTGGGCCACGACAATCAGCCCCAGCATTTT

clone_size: few
j_call: TRBJ1-1
v_call: TRBV10-3
d_call: NA
cdr3_aa: CAISEGDRMNTEAFF
cdr3_nt: TGTGCCATCAGTGAGGGAGACAGGATGAACACTGAAGCTTTCTTT

clone_size: NA
j_call: TRBJ2-7
v_call: TRBV24-1
d_call: TRBD1
cdr3_aa: CATGTGDSYEQYF
cdr3_nt: TGTGCCACCGGGACAGGGGACTCCTACGAGCAGTACTTC

clone_size: NA
j_call: TRBJ2-7
v_call: TRBV3-1/TRBV3-2
d_call: NA
cdr3_aa: CASSQDVGRGITYEQYF
cdr3_nt: TGTGCCAGCAGCCAAGATGTTGGGAGAGGGATTACCTACGAGCAGTACTTC

clone_size: NA
j_call: TRBJ1-5
v_call: TRBV6-5
d_call: TRBD1
cdr3_aa: CASRGQGVNQPQHF
cdr3_nt: TGTGCCAGCAGAGGTCAGGGGGTCAATCAGCCCCAGCATTTT

clone_size: NA
j_call: TRBJ1-1
v_call: TRBV25-1
d_call: TRBD1
cdr3_aa: CASSAPGTVNTEAFF
cdr3_nt: TGTGCCAGCAGTGCACCCGGGACAGTGAACACTGAAGCTTTCTTT

clone_size: NA
j_call: TRBJ2-5
v_call: TRBV19
d_call: TRBD1
cdr3_aa: CASNLYPDRPQETQYF
cdr3_nt: TGTGCCAGTAACCTCTATCCGGACAGGCCACAAGAGACCCAGTACTTC

clone_size: NA
j_call: TRBJ1-2
v_call: TRBV5-1
d_call: NA
cdr3_aa: CASSLPGNYGYTF
cdr3_nt: TGCGCCAGCAGCTTGCCAGGGAACTATGGCTACACCTTC

clone_size: few
j_call: TRBJ2-3
v_call: TRBV28
d_call: NA
cdr3_aa: CASSFLSGTDTQYF
cdr3_nt: TGTGCCAGCAGTTTTCTTAGTGGCACAGATACGCAGTATTTT

clone_size: NA
j_call: TRBJ1-5
v_call: TRBV18
d_call: NA
cdr3_aa: CASSPVYSNQPQHF
cdr3_nt: TGTGCCAGCTCACCAGTATATAGCAATCAGCCCCAGCATTTT

clone_size: NA
j_call: TRBJ2-1
v_call: TRBV20-1
d_call: TRBD2
cdr3_aa: CSASRPRGGTSGGYNEQFF
cdr3_nt: TGCAGTGCTAGTAGGCCCCGGGGGGGGACTAGCGGGGGCTACAATGAGCAGTTCTTC

clone_size: NA
j_call: TRBJ2-3
v_call: TRBV4-1
d_call: NA
cdr3_aa: CASSQDASVNDTQYF
cdr3_nt: TGCGCCAGCAGCCAAGATGCTAGCGTGAACGATACGCAGTATTTT

clone_size: NA
j_call: TRBJ2-1
v_call: TRBV28
d_call: TRBD1
cdr3_aa: CASSANDRDNEQFF
cdr3_nt: TGTGCCAGCAGTGCTAACGACAGGGACAATGAGCAGTTCTTC

clone_size: NA
j_call: TRBJ2-1
v_call: TRBV29-1
d_call: NA
cdr3_aa: CSVDRATYNEQFF
cdr3_nt: TGCAGCGTTGACAGGGCTACCTACAATGAGCAGTTCTTC